These 5 T cell receptor beta chains originate from one sample sequenced in a study of blood T cells in healthy people across ages (dated by TCRdb to the mid-2010s). The library was made by 5' RACE. This sample was sequenced with an Illumina HiSeq 2500. A second PCR of roughly 6 to 11 cycles was run with a J-beta primer mix and a sample-barcoded 5' primer. The raw public reads went through TCRdb reprocessing: fastp at Q25, MiXCR clone calling, in-frame beta chains kept. Records with the same CDR3 protein are collapsed into one entry carrying the most frequent genes and DNA. The sample includes roughly 1.5 million distinct CDR3 sequences, with less than 45% observed a single time. Clones ranked in the top ten supply approximately 4% of the sample. Specimen: blood. These TCRs come from a woman between 18 and 30 years old in good health.

The V and J genes are TRBV15 and TRBJ2-1; 7 bases are a match to TRBD2. Germline V lookup: CDR1 LNHNV, CDR2 YYDKDF (reference sequence). The CDR3 sequence is 16 residues long. J gave up 4 bases and V 0 bases, and 6 bases lay outside the gene matches. DNA of the CDR3: TGTGCCACCAGCAGAGAGAACGCGGGAGCTTACAATGAGCAGTTCTTC. Protein product: CATSRENAGAYNEQFF.

This clonotype was seen only a few times. The J gene is TRBJ2-3, the V gene TRBV10-3, with D perhaps matching TRBD2 (6 bases). V dropped 2 bases and J dropped 3 bases, with 12 bases sitting between them. This CDR3 spans 15 amino acids. The germline V gene has CDR1 ENHRY and CDR2 SYGVKD. CDR3 loop: CAISETGVDTDTQYF. In DNA form, the CDR3 reads TGTGCCATCAGTGAGACGGGAGTTGATACAGATACGCAGTATTTT.

J is TRBJ2-4 and V is TRBV6-2 or TRBV6-3; D may be TRBD2 (5 bases). The J call is uncertain, as TRBJ2-5 better fits the DNA end. The CDR3 has 15 amino acids. CDR1 and CDR2 from the germline V gene are MNHEY and SVGEGT. CDR3 protein: CASSYSSGFQETQYF. CDR3 nucleotides: TGTGCCAGCAGTTACTCGAGCGGATTCCAAGAGACCCAGTACTTC.

In this sample, this clonotype turned up a few times. This chain links TRBV29-1 with TRBJ2-1, with D possibly matching TRBD2 (7 bases). Germline lookup yields CDR1 SQVTM and CDR2 ANQGSEA. The CDR3 has 14 residues. V lost 7 bases, J lost 2 bases, and 15 bases lay in between. CDR3 in amino acids: CSAWRGGTYNEQFF. The CDR3 DNA follows: TGCAGCGCCTGGAGGGGGGGGACCTACAATGAGCAGTTCTTC.

There are a few counts of this clonotype. The CDR3 spells CASTTGYNEQFF. DNA for the CDR3: TGTGCCAGCACCACAGGGTACAATGAGCAGTTCTTC. The genes are TRBV12-3 or TRBV12-4 and TRBJ2-1; D is possibly TRBD1 (6 bases). Trimming took 7 bases from V and 4 from J, leaving 8 bases between them. This CDR3 contains 12 residues.